One and the same sample provided the 10 T cell receptor beta chains below, sequenced in a study of radiation and T cells in renal cell carcinoma. The table came from immunoSEQ multiplex PCR; TCRdb's copy has only in-frame clones and leaves some out. The repertoire holds 10,000 to 15,000 clones, with around 30% as singletons. Treatment defined: 15 Gy SBRT to primary tumor, nephrectomy 4 weeks later. The sequencing here drew on tumor tissue, taken from a patient whose treatment included radiotherapy and nephrectomy. These receptor sequences come from a man aged 55 to 70 with renal cell carcinoma.

This chain links TRBV19 with TRBJ1-5; TRBD1 matches at 7 bases. This CDR3 spans 15 amino acids. Germline CDR1 is LNHDA and CDR2 is SQIVND (reference sequence). Losses at the gene ends were 4 bases for V and 4 bases for J; bases not matched to a gene: 7. CDR3 DNA sequence: TGTGCCAGTAGTAGTGACAGGGATTGGAATCAGCCCCAGCATTTT. Translation: CASSSDRDWNQPQHF.

This clone was seen more than once but under ten times. This chain joins TRBV14 and TRBJ1-2, with D hard to call. The CDR3 consists of 15 residues. Germline values: CDR1 SGHDN, CDR2 FVKESK. The V end was cut by 1 base, the J end by 4 bases, with 13 bases between. The CDR3 DNA reads as TGTGCCAGCAGCCAAGTAGAAGGAGGCCGCTATGGCTACACCTTC. It translates to CASSQVEGGRYGYTF.

Within the sample, this clone is medium-sized. The J gene is TRBJ2-1, the V gene TRBV30; TRBD1 matches 10 bases. Germline-derived CDR1 and CDR2 are GTSNPN and SVGIG (reference sequence). With V trimmed by 4 bases and J by 9 bases, 9 bases remained unmatched. This CDR3 region has 14 residues. This CDR3 reads CAWNHGTGEGEQFF. CDR3 bases: TGTGCCTGGAACCACGGGACAGGGGAGGGTGAGCAGTTCTTC.

The chain recombines TRBV5-6 with TRBJ2-1, with D tentatively TRBD2 (7 bases). The CDR3 length is 14 residues. Germline V CDR1 and CDR2: SGHDT, YYEEEE. The ends were cut back, 3 bases at V and 4 bases at J, with 11 bases in the middle. In DNA, the CDR3 is TGTGCCAGCAGCTGGGGGGGCTCGTACAATGAGCAGTTCTTC. Translation gives CASSWGGSYNEQFF. The full variable domain, with the rest looked up from reference TRBV5-6 and TRBJ2-1, is DAGVTQSPTHLIKTRGQQVTLRCSPKSGHDTVSWYQQALGQGPQFIFQYYEEEERQRGNFPDRFSGHQFPNYSSELNVNALLLGDSALYLCASSWGGSYNEQFFGPGTRLTVL.

Remarks on this clone: Other nucleotide sequences from this sample produce the same CDR3. The rearrangement links TRBV5-1 to TRBJ1-1, with no clear D. Trimming left V 0 bases short and J 1 base short, with 7 bases between. CDR1 SGHRS and CDR2 YFSETQ come from the germline V gene. The CDR3 consists of 14 residues. The CDR3 loop is CASSLGRRNTEAFF. CDR3 coding DNA: TGCGCCAGCAGCTTGGGACGGAGGAACACTGAAGCTTTCTTT.

This chain joins TRBV5-4 and TRBJ2-5; D uncertain. V shed 0 bases and J shed 5 bases, with 8 bases lying between them. The germline CDR1 and CDR2 sequences are SGHNT and YYREEE (reference sequence). This CDR3 is built from 13 residues. CDR3 sequence (DNA): TGTGCCAGCAGCTTGGGGGGTATGGAGACCCAGTACTTC. Its protein product is CASSLGGMETQYF.

The genes are TRBV11-3 and TRBJ2-1; D unclear. The V gene's germline CDR1 is SGHNT and CDR2 YENEEA. The CDR3 covers 15 residues. Between the trimmed V and J ends, which lost 3 bases and 1 base, there was a span of 10 bases. The CDR3 DNA reads as TGTGCCAGCAGCTTCTTCGGTTCATCCTACAATGAGCAGTTCTTC. Translation gives CASSFFGSSYNEQFF.

In its sample, this clone is medium-sized. The chain combines TRBV5-1 with TRBJ1-3; the D is unclear. Trimming stripped 0 bases from V and 3 bases from J, with 7 bases between. The CDR3 length is 14 residues. Germline V gives CDR1 SGHRS, CDR2 YFSETQ. The CDR3 DNA follows: TGCGCCAGCAGCTTGGAAGCGTTTGGAAACACCATATATTTT. Amino acids: CASSLEAFGNTIYF.

V usage is TRBV19 and J usage is TRBJ1-5; no firm D call. V was shortened by 2 bases and J by 3 bases, with 8 bases between the two germline ends. Germline V gives CDR1 LNHDA, CDR2 SQIVND (reference sequence). The CDR3 has 14 amino acids. This CDR3 reads CASSIYSNNQPQHF. The CDR3 nucleotides are TGTGCCAGTAGTATATACAGCAACAATCAGCCCCAGCATTTT.

The rearrangement joins TRBV15 to TRBJ2-7, with D unclear. In germline, CDR1 is LNHNV, CDR2 YYDKDF (reference sequence). V lost 0 bases, J lost 5 bases, and 14 bases lay in between. The CDR3 consists of 15 residues. Here the CDR3 reads CATSRDRTAFHEQYF. The CDR3 nucleotides read TGTGCCACCAGCAGAGATCGGACGGCCTTCCACGAGCAGTACTTC. The variable domain in full, with the rest retrieved from reference TRBV15 and TRBJ2-7, is DAMVIQNPRYQVTQFGKPVTLSCSQTLNHNVMYWYQQKSSQAPKLLFHYYDKDFNNEADTPDNFQSRRPNTSFCFLDIRSPGLGDTAMYLCATSRDRTAFHEQYFGPGTRLTVT.